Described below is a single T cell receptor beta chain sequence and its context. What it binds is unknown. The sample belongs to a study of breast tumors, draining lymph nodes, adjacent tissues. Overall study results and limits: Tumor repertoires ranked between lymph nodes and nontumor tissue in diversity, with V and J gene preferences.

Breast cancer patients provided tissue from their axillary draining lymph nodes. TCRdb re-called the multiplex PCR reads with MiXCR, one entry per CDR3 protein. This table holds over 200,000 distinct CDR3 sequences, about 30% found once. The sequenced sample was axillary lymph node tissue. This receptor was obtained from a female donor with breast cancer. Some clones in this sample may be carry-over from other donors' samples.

CDR3 protein: CATSAAGTYGYTF. The DNA for the CDR3 is TGTGCCACCAGTGCCGCAGGGACCTATGGCTACACCTTC. This rearrangement joins TRBV24-1 to TRBJ1-2; possibly TRBD1 for D (5 bases). Germline V gene lookup returns CDR1 KGHDR and CDR2 SFDVKD. This CDR3 region has 13 residues. V was clipped by 5 bases and J by 4 bases, with 10 bases between them.